Below, 20 T cell receptor beta chains from the same sample are listed, as sequenced in a study of cytomegalovirus exposure and HLA in healthy donors. PCR primers comprised 60 Vbeta and 13 Jbeta primers. The protocol was immunoSEQ multiplex PCR, while the TCRdb copy is restricted to in-frame clones and leaves out a portion. The table has some 190,000 clones, roughly 77% seen once. The specimen sequenced was PBMCs. Receptors were obtained from a woman in her 30s in good health and CMV-seropositive.

The chain employs TRBV19 and TRBJ2-7; TRBD1 agrees at 9 bases. Germline CDR1 LNHDA, CDR2 SQIVND (reference sequence). The CDR3 loop spans 14 amino acids. J lost 1 base, V lost 6 bases, and 4 bases had no gene match. Here the CDR3 reads CASSSGTGSYEQYF. The CDR3 DNA reads as TGTGCCAGTAGCTCGGGGACAGGGTCCTACGAGCAGTACTTC.

The chain couples TRBV19 to TRBJ1-1; D remains ambiguous. CDR3 length equals 12 residues. CDR1 and CDR2 (germline): LNHDA, SQIVND (reference sequence). Between the trimmed V and J ends, which lost 3 bases and 6 bases, there was a span of 8 bases. CDR3 sequence: CASSIPGAEAFF. CDR3 nucleotides: TGTGCCAGTAGTATCCCGGGTGCTGAAGCTTTCTTT.

The CDR3 loop reads CASSQTRDRVYTGELFF. CDR3 sequence (DNA): TGTGCCAGCAGCCAAACCCGGGACAGGGTTTACACCGGGGAGCTGTTTTTT. V usage is TRBV14 and J usage is TRBJ2-2; the match to TRBD1 covers 9 bases. The trim removed 2 bases at V and 3 bases at J, leaving 7 bases unmatched. There are 17 residues in the CDR3. CDR1 and CDR2 (germline): SGHDN, FVKESK.

This sequence joins TRBV6-1 and TRBJ1-1; no firm D call. The germline CDR1 and CDR2 sequences are MNHNS and SASEGT. V lost 6 bases and J lost 3, with 11 bases in between. The CDR3 spans 13 residues. Written as DNA, the CDR3 is TGTGCCAGCAGCCCGTACCAGGACACTGAAGCTTTCTTT. Encoded protein: CASSPYQDTEAFF.

V is TRBV6-1 and J is TRBJ2-5, with D hard to call. CDR3 length equals 14 residues. Trimming took 7 bases from V and 3 from J, leaving 15 bases between them. Germline V gene sequence: CDR1 MNHNS, CDR2 SASEGT. This chain's CDR3 is CASTGPPPEETQYF. In nucleotides, the CDR3 is TGTGCCAGCACAGGCCCGCCCCCGGAAGAGACCCAGTACTTC.

The chain uses TRBV7-9 and TRBJ1-4, with 7 bases fitting TRBD1. The CDR3 is 14 amino acids. The V gene end was trimmed by 4 bases and the J gene end by 5 bases; junction bases not matched to a gene: 4. The germline CDR1 and CDR2 sequences are SEHNR and FQNEAQ (reference sequence). CDR3 coding DNA: TGTGCCAGCAGCTCGGGACAGCTCAATGAAAAACTGTTTTTT. Encoded protein: CASSSGQLNEKLFF.

This chain joins TRBV2 and TRBJ1-2; 8 positions agree with TRBD1. Germline assignment: CDR1 SNHLY and CDR2 FYNNEI. This CDR3 is built from 15 residues. V trimming: 2 bases; J trimming: 5 bases; junction bases outside the gene matches: 7. CDR3 nucleotide sequence: TGTGCCAGCAGTGAACAGGGGGCATCTCGGTATGGCTACACCTTC. This translates into CASSEQGASRYGYTF.

The chain uses TRBV11-2 and TRBJ2-1; D might be TRBD1 (6 bases). CDR3 length: 15 amino acids. Germline values: CDR1 SGHAT, CDR2 FQNNGV. The ends were cut back, 5 bases at V and 0 bases at J, with 11 bases in the middle. CDR3 sequence: CASSADSSSYNEQFF. The DNA for the CDR3 is TGTGCCAGCAGCGCGGACAGTAGCTCCTACAATGAGCAGTTCTTC. The full variable domain, in which reference TRBV11-2 and TRBJ2-1 provide the parts outside the CDR3, is EAGVAQSPRYKIIEKRQSVAFWCNPISGHATLYWYQQILGQGPKLLIQFQNNGVVDDSQLPKDRFSAERLKGVDSTLKIQPAKLEDSAVYLCASSADSSSYNEQFFGPGTRLTVL.

The chain employs TRBV19 and TRBJ2-1; D may be TRBD1 (5 bases). Germline assignment: CDR1 LNHDA and CDR2 SQIVND (reference sequence). Trimming stripped 5 bases from V and 9 bases from J, with 11 bases between. The CDR3 runs 12 residues. The CDR3 nucleotides read TGTGCCAGTAGTTCCCGTGACAGTGAGCAGTTCTTC. This codes for CASSSRDSEQFF.

DNA of the CDR3: TGCGCCAGCAGCTTGCGTGGACAGGCCGGCGTGGAGCTGTTTTTT. This gives the protein CASSLRGQAGVELFF. The chain couples TRBV5-1 to TRBJ2-2; 7 positions match TRBD1. The CDR3 extends over 15 amino acids. Germline lookup yields CDR1 SGHRS and CDR2 YFSETQ. Trimming cost V 1 base and J 10 bases; bases outside gene matches: 10. Combining the CDR3 with reference TRBV5-1 and TRBJ2-2 gives the whole variable domain KAGVTQTPRYLIKTRGQQVTLSCSPISGHRSVSWYQQTPGQGLQFLFEYFSETQRNKGNFPGRFSGRQFSNSRSEMNVSTLELGDSALYLCASSLRGQAGVELFFGEGSRLTVL.

This clone appeared a single time. CDR3 region: CASRRGGANVLTF. CDR3 bases: TGTGCCAGCCGGCGGGGTGGGGCCAACGTCCTGACTTTC. The V and J genes are TRBV27 and TRBJ2-6, with D perhaps matching TRBD2 (6 bases). CDR3 size: 13 residues. Trimming removed 8 bases at V and 3 bases at J, with 8 bases between. Germline CDR1 MNHEY, CDR2 SMNVEV (reference sequence).

The chain uses TRBV27 and TRBJ2-5; 8 bases map to TRBD2. The V gene's germline CDR1 is MNHEY and CDR2 SMNVEV (reference sequence). There are 14 residues in the CDR3. V lost 4 bases and J lost 2; bases outside the gene matches: 3. The CDR3 reads CASSSLAGQETQYF. The CDR3 region has the DNA TGTGCCAGCAGTTCCTTAGCGGGACAAGAGACCCAGTACTTC.

This chain connects TRBV2 to TRBJ2-1; TRBD2 aligns across 8 bases. CDR3 length: 13 amino acids. Germline V CDR1 and CDR2: SNHLY, FYNNEI. With 10 bases clipped from V and 4 bases from J, the junction kept 6 bases outside the gene matches. CDR3 protein: CAIRGGAYNEQFF. The CDR3 DNA is TGTGCCATCCGGGGGGGGGCGTACAATGAGCAGTTCTTC.

This chain joins TRBV19 and TRBJ1-5; TRBD1 might be the D (6 bases). The CDR3 sequence is 15 residues long. V was shortened by 7 bases and J by 0 bases, with 13 bases between the two germline ends. CDR1 and CDR2 (germline): LNHDA, SQIVND (reference sequence). The CDR3 here is CASKGGPISNQPQHF. Written as DNA, the CDR3 is TGTGCCAGTAAGGGGGGGCCGATTAGCAATCAGCCCCAGCATTTT.

The genes are TRBV10-3 and TRBJ1-2; perhaps TRBD1 as D (5 bases). The germline CDR1 and CDR2 sequences are ENHRY and SYGVKD. The germline V and J ends were trimmed by 3 bases and 8 bases, with 16 bases remaining between them. The CDR3 spans 14 residues. The CDR3 DNA reads as TGTGCCATCAGTGACGCCGGGGGGGGAAGAGGCTACACCTTC. It specifies CAISDAGGGRGYTF.

Only a few counts were recorded for this clone. This chain connects TRBV6-5 to TRBJ2-1, with 8 positions matching TRBD2. From germline, CDR1 is MNHEY and CDR2 SVGAGI. The CDR3 loop spans 13 amino acids. V trimming: 7 bases; J trimming: 8 bases; junction bases outside the gene matches: 7. CDR3 sequence: CASIPPGGDEQFF. The CDR3 bases are TGTGCCAGCATCCCGCCGGGAGGGGATGAGCAGTTCTTC.

The rearrangement links TRBV7-9 to TRBJ1-2; D call uncertain. CDR1 is SEHNR and CDR2 is FQNEAQ in the germline V gene (reference sequence). V was cut by 1 base and J by 4 bases, with 7 bases left in between. This CDR3 is 13 amino acids long. As DNA, the CDR3 is TGTGCCAGCAGCTTAGGGGAGTTCTATGGCTACACCTTC. Translation gives CASSLGEFYGYTF.

V and J are TRBV4-3 and TRBJ1-4; D possibly corresponds to TRBD1 (5 bases). The CDR3 totals 13 residues. Between the trimmed V and J ends, which lost 0 bases and 12 bases, there was a span of 11 bases. Germline V gene data show CDR1 as LGHNA and CDR2 as YSLEER. The CDR3 DNA is TGCGCCAGCAGCCAAGAGGGGGGTAGTGAACTGTTTTTT. Encoded protein: CASSQEGGSELFF.

The V call is TRBV28, the J call TRBJ1-2; 9 bases map to TRBD1. The junction had 10 bases not matched to a gene; V was cut back by 6 bases and J by 8 bases. CDR1 and CDR2 from the germline V gene are MDHEN and SYDVKM. CDR3 length: 14 residues. The CDR3 coding sequence is TGTGCCAGCAGGTCACAGGGGGCAGGAGGCGGCTACACCTTC. Protein: CASRSQGAGGGYTF.

The chain is built from TRBV29-1 and TRBJ2-5, with D perhaps matching TRBD1 (5 bases). Germline V lookup: CDR1 SQVTM, CDR2 ANQGSEA. The CDR3 is 13 amino acids. V was clipped by 3 bases and J by 4 bases, with 12 bases between them. Here the CDR3 reads CSVDSSQGETQYF. In DNA, the CDR3 is TGCAGCGTTGATTCCAGCCAGGGAGAGACCCAGTACTTC.